The sequence of this TCR beta chain was determined in a study of neurological immune-mediated disorders (dated by TCRdb to between 2018 and 2021). About the full investigation: Peripheral blood TCR-beta repertoires from patients with HTLV-I-associated myelopathy (HAM/TSP), patients with multiple sclerosis, and healthy controls were compared in the study using UMI-based sequencing. Longitudinal samples, technical triplicates and paired sorted CD4+ and CD8+ T-cell subsets, alongside PBMC samples, were included among the approximately 98 TCR-beta libraries. Longitudinal HAM/TSP donors and healthy donors each had 3 time-points at intervals of roughly 3-40 months. The cohort comprised 60 to 75 subjects: 15 or so HAM/TSP patients, 35 or so multiple sclerosis patients and 20 or so healthy controls.

Per the publication, the time point label means: longitudinal time-point 3. Libraries from unsorted PBMCs were made from 2 million PBMCs kept in RNAlater at -80 degrees C until RNA extraction. Peripheral blood underwent Ficoll-Hypaque density gradient centrifugation to isolate PBMCs, which were then cryopreserved in liquid nitrogen. Paper-wide results and their limitations: TCR clonal expansion was highest in HAM/TSP patients and lowest in MS patients, with MS patients falling below even healthy controls. Across subjects, expanded clones never shared an identical CDR3 amino acid sequence, which suggests that the TCR-beta repertoires in every group were private.

cDNA was synthesized by template-switch 5'RACE using a primer carrying a 10-nucleotide random unique molecular identifier by which each TCR transcript was tagged. Every sequencing run yielded over 200 million TCR-beta sequences covering 15-18 subjects. The RNeasy kit was used to extract total RNA. The KAPA Real-time Library Amplification kit was used to amplify TCR-beta VDJ regions with primers for the TCR constant region and the 5'RACE anchor. A first PCR added sample indexes and Illumina adaptors, after which a second PCR increased the library yield. After Ampure bead purification, the roughly 650 bp TCR product was size-selected on a 2% E-gel SizeSelection system. Library quality was checked on a Bioanalyzer, concentration was measured with Qubit, and libraries were quantified with the Kapa Library Quantification kit before pooling. An Illumina HiSeq 2500 was used to sequence the libraries paired-end at 2 x 150 bp. To increase sequence diversity, about 24-32% phiX was spiked into each library pool. From the authors' description of their analysis: Quality-filtered reads were processed with the UMI-based MiGEC pipeline, which removed over 80% of raw TCR sequences during error correction. IMGT germline references were used for alignment of VDJ genes, and clonotypes were defined by a unique CDR3 amino acid sequence together with V-J genes. VDJtools evaluated clonal expansion, Shannon diversity and CDR3 relatedness (CalcPairwiseDistances, ClusterSamples); CLCbio workbench built phylogenetic trees. Expanded clones were defined as having at least 8 unique UMIs, based on coefficient-of-variation modelling across technical triplicates. TCRdb handled the public reads itself, with Q25 trimming in fastp and clone calling in MiXCR, and kept productive beta chains. Each entry merges the rows of one CDR3 protein and shows their most common DNA and genes. The V and J calls and clone size are TCRdb's, not the authors'. Present in this sample are under 130,000 distinct CDR3 sequences, roughly a tenth of which were seen just once. The biggest ten clones account for around 3.3% of the sample.

About this clonotype: The clone's antigen remains unknown. Base-call qualities are not available, and no considerably larger clone is one nucleotide away.

CDR1 SGHRS and CDR2 YFSETQ were looked up in the germline V gene. Trimming takes 7 bases off V and 0 bases off J; junction bases not matched to a gene: 4. The cysteine opens and the phenylalanine closes a CDR3 of 14 amino acids. The kept DNA is CDR3 alone, 42 bases in frame from the first base. This sequence uses TRBV5-1 and TRBJ2-3; TRBD2 fits 8 bases in the junction. This TCR came from a female donor with HTLV-1-associated myelopathy (HAM/TSP). The sequencing sample was made of PBMCs. CDR3 sequence: CASSREGSTDTQYF. The nucleotide sequence reads as follows: TGCGCCAGCTCCCGGGAGGGCAGCACAGATACGCAGTATTTT.